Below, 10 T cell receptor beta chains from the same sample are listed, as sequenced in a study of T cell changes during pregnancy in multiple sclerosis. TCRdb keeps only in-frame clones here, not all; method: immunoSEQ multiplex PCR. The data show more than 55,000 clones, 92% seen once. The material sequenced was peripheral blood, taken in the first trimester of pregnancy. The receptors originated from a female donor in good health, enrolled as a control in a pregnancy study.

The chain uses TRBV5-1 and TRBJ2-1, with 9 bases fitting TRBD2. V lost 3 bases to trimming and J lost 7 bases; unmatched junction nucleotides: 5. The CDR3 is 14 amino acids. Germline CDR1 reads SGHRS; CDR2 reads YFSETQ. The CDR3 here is CASSWGTSLNEQFF. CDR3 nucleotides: TGCGCCAGCAGCTGGGGGACTAGCCTTAATGAGCAGTTCTTC.

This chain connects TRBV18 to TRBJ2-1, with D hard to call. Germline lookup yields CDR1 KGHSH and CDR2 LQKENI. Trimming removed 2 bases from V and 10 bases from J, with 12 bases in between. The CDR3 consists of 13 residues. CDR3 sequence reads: CASSPLASREQFF. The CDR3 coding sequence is TGTGCCAGCTCACCATTGGCTTCCAGGGAGCAGTTCTTC.

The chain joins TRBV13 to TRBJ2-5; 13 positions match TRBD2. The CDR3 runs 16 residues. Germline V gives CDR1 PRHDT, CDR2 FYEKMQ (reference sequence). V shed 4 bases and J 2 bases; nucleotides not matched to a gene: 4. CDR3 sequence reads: CASSWGTSGIQETQYF. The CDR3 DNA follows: TGTGCCAGCAGCTGGGGGACTAGCGGGATTCAAGAGACCCAGTACTTC.

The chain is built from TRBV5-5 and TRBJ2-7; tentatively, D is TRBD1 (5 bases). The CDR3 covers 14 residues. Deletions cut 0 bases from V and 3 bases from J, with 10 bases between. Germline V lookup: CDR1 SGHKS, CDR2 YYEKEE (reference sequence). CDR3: CASSLAQAYYEQYF. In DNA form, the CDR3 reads TGTGCCAGCAGCTTGGCACAGGCTTACTACGAGCAGTACTTC.

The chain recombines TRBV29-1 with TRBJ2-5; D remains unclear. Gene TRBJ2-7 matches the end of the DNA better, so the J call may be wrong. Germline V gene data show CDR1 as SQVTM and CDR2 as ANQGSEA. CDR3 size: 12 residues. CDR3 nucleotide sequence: TGCAGCGTTGAAGTGGCCGACTACGAGCAGTACTTC. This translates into CSVEVADYEQYF.

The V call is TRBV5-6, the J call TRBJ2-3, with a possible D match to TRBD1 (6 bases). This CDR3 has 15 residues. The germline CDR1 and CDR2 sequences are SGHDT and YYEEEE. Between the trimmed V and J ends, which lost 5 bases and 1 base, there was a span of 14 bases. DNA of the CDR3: TGTGCCAGCAGAAACGTAGGGGGTCGCACAGATACGCAGTATTTT. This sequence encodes CASRNVGGRTDTQYF.

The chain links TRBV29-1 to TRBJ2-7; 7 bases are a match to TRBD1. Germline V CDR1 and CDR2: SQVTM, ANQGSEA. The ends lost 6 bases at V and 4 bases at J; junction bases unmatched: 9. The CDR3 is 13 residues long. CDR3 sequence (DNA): TGCAGCGTGGGCCGGGACAGACAGTACGAGCAGTACTTC. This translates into CSVGRDRQYEQYF.

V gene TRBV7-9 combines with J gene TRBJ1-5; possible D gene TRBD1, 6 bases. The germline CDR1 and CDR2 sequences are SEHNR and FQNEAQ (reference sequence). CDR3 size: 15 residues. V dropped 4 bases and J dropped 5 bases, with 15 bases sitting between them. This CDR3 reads CASSSTTGLDQPQHF. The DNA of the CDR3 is TGTGCCAGCAGCTCGACAACAGGGCTAGATCAGCCCCAGCATTTT. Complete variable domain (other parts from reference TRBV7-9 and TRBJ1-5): DTGVSQNPRHKITKRGQNVTFRCDPISEHNRLYWYRQTLGQGPEFLTYFQNEAQLEKSRLLSDRFSAERPKGSFSTLEIQRTEQGDSAMYLCASSSTTGLDQPQHFGDGTRLSIL.

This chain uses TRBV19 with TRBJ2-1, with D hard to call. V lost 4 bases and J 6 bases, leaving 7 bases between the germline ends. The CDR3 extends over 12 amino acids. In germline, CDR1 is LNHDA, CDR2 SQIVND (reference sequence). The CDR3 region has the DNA TGTGCCAGTAGTAAACTATCCAATGAGCAGTTCTTC. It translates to CASSKLSNEQFF.

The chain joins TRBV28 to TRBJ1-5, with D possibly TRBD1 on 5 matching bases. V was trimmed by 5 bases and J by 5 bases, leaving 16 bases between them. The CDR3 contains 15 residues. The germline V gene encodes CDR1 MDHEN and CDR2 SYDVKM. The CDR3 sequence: CASSPPRRGDQPQHF. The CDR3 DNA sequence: TGTGCCAGCAGTCCTCCGCGAAGGGGCGATCAGCCCCAGCATTTT.